This TCR beta chain derives from a study of T cell responses to AZD1222 COVID-19 vaccine. Notes on the study in general: Researchers took repertoire samples only after the peak T cell response had come.

The repertoire was sequenced with immunoSEQ multiplex PCR; TCRdb's copy has only in-frame clones and lacks some. This sample has 95,000 to 150,000 clones, with almost 95% found just once. CDR3 length equals 12 residues. V was cut by 3 bases and J by 1 base, with 6 bases left in between. Germline lookup yields CDR1 SQVTM and CDR2 ANQGSEA. With respect to this clone: No antigen is known for it.

The sample consisted of peripheral blood, taken on day 0 of AZD1222 vaccination. This chain links TRBV29-1 with TRBJ1-1; no clear D gene. This sequence was found in an adult in good health. The CDR3 protein is CSVDRQNTEAFF. The DNA of the CDR3 is TGCAGCGTTGATCGTCAGAACACTGAAGCTTTCTTT.